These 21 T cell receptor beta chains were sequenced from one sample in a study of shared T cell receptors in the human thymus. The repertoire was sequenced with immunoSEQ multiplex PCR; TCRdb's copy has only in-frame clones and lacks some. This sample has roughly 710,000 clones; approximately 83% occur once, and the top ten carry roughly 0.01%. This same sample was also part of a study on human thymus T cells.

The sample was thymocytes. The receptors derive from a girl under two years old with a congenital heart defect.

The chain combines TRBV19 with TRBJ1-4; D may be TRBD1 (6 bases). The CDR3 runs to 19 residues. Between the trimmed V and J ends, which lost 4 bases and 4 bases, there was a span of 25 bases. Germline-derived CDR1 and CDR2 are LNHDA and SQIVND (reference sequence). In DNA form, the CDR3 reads TGTGCCAGTAGTAGGGCTGGGCAGGGGCGATCTCCAGGTAATGAAAAACTGTTTTTT. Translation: CASSRAGQGRSPGNEKLFF.

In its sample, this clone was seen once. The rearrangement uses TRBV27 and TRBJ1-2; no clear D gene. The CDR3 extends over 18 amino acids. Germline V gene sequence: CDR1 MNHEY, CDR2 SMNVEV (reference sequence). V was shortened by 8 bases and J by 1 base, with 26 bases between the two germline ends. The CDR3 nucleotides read TGTGCCAGCGCGACGAGGAGGACTATCGCCTACGTTAACTATGGCTACACCTTC. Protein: CASATRRTIAYVNYGYTF.

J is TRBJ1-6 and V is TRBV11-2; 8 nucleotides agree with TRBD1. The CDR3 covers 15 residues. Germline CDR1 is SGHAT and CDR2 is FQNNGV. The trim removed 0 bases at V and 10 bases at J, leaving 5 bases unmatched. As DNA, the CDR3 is TGTGCCAGCAGCTTAGACGGACAGGGTAACTCACCCCTCCACTTT. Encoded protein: CASSLDGQGNSPLHF.

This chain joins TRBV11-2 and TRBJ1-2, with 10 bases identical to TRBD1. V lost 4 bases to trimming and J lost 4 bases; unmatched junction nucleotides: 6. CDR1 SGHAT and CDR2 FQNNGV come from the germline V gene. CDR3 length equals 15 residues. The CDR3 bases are TGTGCCAGCAGCTGGCGACAGGGGGCCAGCTATGGCTACACCTTC. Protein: CASSWRQGASYGYTF. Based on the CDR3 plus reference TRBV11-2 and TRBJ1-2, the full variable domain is EAGVAQSPRYKIIEKRQSVAFWCNPISGHATLYWYQQILGQGPKLLIQFQNNGVVDDSQLPKDRFSAERLKGVDSTLKIQPAKLEDSAVYLCASSWRQGASYGYTFGSGTRLTVV.

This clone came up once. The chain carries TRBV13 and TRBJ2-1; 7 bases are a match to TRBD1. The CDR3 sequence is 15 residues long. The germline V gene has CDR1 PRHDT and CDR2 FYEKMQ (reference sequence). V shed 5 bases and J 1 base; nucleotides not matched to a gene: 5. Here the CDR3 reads CASSPDRVSYNEQFF. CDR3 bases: TGTGCCAGCAGCCCCGACAGGGTTTCCTACAATGAGCAGTTCTTC.

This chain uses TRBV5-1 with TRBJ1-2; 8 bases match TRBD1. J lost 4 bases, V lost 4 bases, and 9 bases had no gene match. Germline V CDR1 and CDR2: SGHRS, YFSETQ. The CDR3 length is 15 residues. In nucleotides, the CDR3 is TGCGCCAGCAGCCACCGGGACAGGCGAACCTATGGCTACACCTTC. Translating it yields CASSHRDRRTYGYTF.

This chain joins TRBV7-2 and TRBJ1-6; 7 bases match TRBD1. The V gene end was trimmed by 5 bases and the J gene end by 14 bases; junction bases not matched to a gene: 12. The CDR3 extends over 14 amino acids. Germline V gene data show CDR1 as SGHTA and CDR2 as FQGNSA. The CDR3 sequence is CASSPPGQILALHF. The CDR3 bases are TGTGCCAGCAGCCCCCCGGGACAGATTTTAGCCCTCCACTTT.

The CDR3 sequence: CASSHHAGTSGDEVAKNIQYF. The DNA for the CDR3 is TGCGCCAGCAGCCACCACGCCGGGACTAGCGGGGACGAGGTAGCCAAAAACATTCAGTACTTC. This chain joins TRBV4-3 and TRBJ2-4; TRBD2 matches at 13 bases. Germline V gene lookup returns CDR1 LGHNA and CDR2 YSLEER. The CDR3 has 21 amino acids. The trim removed 3 bases at V and 0 bases at J, leaving 14 bases unmatched.

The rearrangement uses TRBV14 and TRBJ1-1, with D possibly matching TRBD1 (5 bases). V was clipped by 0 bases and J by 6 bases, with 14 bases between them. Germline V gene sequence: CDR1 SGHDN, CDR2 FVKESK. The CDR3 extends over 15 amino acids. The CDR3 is CASSQDPGSRSEAFF. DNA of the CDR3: TGTGCCAGCAGCCAAGATCCAGGGTCTAGGTCTGAAGCTTTCTTT. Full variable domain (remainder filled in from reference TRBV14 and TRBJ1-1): EAGVTQFPSHSVIEKGQTVTLRCDPISGHDNLYWYRRVMGKEIKFLLHFVKESKQDESGMPNNRFLAERTGGTYSTLKVQPAELEDSGVYFCASSQDPGSRSEAFFGQGTRLTVV.

The CDR3 region has the DNA TGTGCCAGCAGCCCTTTTTCTGGGGGGAGGACGGTCGACACTGAAGCTTTCTTT. Amino acids: CASSPFSGGRTVDTEAFF. The rearrangement uses TRBV7-9 and TRBJ1-1; the D gene is possibly TRBD1 (5 bases). CDR3 size: 18 residues. Germline V gives CDR1 SEHNR, CDR2 FQNEAQ (reference sequence). The V end was cut by 5 bases, the J end by 3 bases, with 25 bases between.

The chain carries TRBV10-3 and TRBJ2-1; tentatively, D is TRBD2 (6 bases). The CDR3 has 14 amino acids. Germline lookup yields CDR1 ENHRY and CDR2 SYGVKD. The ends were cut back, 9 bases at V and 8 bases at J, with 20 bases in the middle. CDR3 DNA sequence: TGTGCCATAATCCGGGACCTCGGGAGTTATGAGCAGTTCTTC. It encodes CAIIRDLGSYEQFF.

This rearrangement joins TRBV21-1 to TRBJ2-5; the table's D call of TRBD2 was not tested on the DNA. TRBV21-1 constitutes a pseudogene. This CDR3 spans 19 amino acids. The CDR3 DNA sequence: TGTGCCAGCAGCAAAAAGGGCCTTAGCGGGGGGGATGACAAACAGACCCAGTACTTC. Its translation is CASSKKGLSGGDDKQTQYF.

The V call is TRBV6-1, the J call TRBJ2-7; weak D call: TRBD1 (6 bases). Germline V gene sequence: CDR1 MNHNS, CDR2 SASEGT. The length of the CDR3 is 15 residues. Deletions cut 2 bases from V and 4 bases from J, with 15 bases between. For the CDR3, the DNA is TGTGCCAGCAGTGAAAGGACAGAGGTTATTTACGAGCAGTACTTC. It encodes CASSERTEVIYEQYF.

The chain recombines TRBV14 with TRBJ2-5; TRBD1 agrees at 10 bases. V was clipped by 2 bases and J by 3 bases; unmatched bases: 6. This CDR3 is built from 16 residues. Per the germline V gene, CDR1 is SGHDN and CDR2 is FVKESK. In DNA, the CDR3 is TGTGCCAGCAGCCAAAGGGGACAGGGGACTAAAGAGACCCAGTACTTC. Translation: CASSQRGQGTKETQYF. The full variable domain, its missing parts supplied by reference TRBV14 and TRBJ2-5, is EAGVTQFPSHSVIEKGQTVTLRCDPISGHDNLYWYRRVMGKEIKFLLHFVKESKQDESGMPNNRFLAERTGGTYSTLKVQPAELEDSGVYFCASSQRGQGTKETQYFGPGTRLLVL.

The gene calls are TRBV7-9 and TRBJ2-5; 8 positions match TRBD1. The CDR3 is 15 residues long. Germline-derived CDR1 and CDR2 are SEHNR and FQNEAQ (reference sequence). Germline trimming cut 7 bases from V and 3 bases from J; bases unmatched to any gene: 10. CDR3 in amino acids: CASTPLMDREETQYF. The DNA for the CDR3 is TGTGCCAGCACCCCCCTCATGGACAGGGAAGAGACCCAGTACTTC.

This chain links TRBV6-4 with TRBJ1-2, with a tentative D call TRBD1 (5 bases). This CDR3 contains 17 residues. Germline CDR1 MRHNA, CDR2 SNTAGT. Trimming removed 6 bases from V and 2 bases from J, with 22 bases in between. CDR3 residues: CASREEGQLGGNYGYTF. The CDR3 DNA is TGTGCCAGCAGGGAGGAGGGGCAACTTGGGGGAAACTATGGCTACACCTTC.

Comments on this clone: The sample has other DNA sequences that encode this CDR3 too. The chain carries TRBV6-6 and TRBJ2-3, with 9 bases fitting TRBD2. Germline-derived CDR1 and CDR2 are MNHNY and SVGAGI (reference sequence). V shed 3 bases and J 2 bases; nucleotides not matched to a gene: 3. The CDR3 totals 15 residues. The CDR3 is CASSYGGGATDTQYF. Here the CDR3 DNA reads TGTGCCAGCAGTTATGGCGGGGGGGCCACAGATACGCAGTATTTT.

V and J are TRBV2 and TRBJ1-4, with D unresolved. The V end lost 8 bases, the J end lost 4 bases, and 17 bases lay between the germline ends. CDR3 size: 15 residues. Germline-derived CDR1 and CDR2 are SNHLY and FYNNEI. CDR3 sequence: CASSAAGLDNEKLFF. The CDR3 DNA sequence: TGTGCCAGCTCCGCTGCGGGTTTGGATAATGAAAAACTGTTTTTT.

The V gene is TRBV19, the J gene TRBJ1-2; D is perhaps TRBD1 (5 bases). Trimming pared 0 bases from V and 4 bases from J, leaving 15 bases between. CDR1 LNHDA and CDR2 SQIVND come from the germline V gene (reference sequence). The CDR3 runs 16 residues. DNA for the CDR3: TGTGCCAGTAGTATAGAACTCAGGGTGTTAGGCTATGGCTACACCTTC. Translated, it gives CASSIELRVLGYGYTF.

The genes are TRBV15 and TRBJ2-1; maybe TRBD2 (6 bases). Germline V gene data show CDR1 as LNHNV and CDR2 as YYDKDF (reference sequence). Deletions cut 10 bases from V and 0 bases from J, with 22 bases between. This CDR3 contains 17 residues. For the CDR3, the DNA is TGTGCCAACCTGGGACTGCTCAAATCCAGCTCCTACAATGAGCAGTTCTTC. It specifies CANLGLLKSSSYNEQFF.

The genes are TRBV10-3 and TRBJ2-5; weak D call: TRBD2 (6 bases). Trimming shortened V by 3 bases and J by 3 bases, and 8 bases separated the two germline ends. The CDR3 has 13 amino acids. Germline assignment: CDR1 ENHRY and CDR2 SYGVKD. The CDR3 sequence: CAISEGEEETQYF. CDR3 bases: TGTGCCATCAGTGAAGGGGAGGAAGAGACCCAGTACTTC.